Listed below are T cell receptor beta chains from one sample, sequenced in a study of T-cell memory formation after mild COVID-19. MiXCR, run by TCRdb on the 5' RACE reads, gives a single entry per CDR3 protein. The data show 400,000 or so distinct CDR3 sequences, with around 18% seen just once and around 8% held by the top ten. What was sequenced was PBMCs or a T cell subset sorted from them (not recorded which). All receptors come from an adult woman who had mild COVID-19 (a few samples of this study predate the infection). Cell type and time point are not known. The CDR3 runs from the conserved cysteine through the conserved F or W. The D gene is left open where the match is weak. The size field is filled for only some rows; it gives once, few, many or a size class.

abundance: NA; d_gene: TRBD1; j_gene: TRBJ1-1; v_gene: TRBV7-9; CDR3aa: CASSQDFGQGTEAFF; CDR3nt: TGTGCCAGCAGCCAAGATTTTGGACAGGGCACTGAAGCTTTCTTT
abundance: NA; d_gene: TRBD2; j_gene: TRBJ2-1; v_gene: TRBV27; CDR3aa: CASSLSASGTRFGNEQFF; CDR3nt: TGTGCCAGCAGTTTATCGGCGTCGGGGACTAGGTTTGGTAATGAGCAGTTCTTC
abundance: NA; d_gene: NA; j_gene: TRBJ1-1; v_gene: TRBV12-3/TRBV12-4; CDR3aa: CASSFAPDTTEAFF; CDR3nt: TGTGCCAGCAGTTTTGCCCCGGACACCACTGAAGCTTTCTTT
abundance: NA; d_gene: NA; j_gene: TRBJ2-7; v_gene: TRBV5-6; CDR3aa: CASIYQTGSYEQYF; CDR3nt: TGTGCCAGCATCTACCAGACAGGATCCTACGAGCAGTACTTC
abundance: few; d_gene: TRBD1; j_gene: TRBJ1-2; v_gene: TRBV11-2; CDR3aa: CASSSPDRANYGYTF; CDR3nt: TGTGCCAGCAGCTCCCCGGACAGGGCCAACTATGGCTACACCTTC
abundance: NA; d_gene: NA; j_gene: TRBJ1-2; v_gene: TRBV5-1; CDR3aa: CASSRYPMGYGYTF; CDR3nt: TGCGCCAGCAGCCGCTACCCCATGGGCTATGGCTACACCTTC
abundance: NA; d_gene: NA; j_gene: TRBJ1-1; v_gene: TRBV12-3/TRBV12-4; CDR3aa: CASSLRPGLMNTEAFF; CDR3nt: TGTGCCAGCAGTTTACGGCCAGGGCTCATGAACACTGAAGCTTTCTTT
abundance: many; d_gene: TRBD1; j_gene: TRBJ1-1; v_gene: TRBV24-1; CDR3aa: CATSKAGQGPNTEAFF; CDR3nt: TGTGCCACGTCCAAGGCGGGACAGGGACCGAACACTGAAGCTTTCTTT
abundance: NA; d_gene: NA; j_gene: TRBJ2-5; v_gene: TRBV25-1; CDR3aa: CASSEYGTDEYF; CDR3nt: TGTGCCAGCAGTGAATATGGCACCGACGAGTACTTC
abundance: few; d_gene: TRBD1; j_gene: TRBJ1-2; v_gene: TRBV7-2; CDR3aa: CASSLVQGGQWNYGYTF; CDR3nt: TGTGCCAGCAGCTTAGTTCAGGGGGGACAGTGGAACTATGGCTACACCTTC
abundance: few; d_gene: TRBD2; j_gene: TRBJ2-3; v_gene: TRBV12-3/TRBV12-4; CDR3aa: CASRMTSGRVDTQYF; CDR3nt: TGTGCCAGCAGAATGACTAGCGGGAGGGTAGATACGCAGTATTTT
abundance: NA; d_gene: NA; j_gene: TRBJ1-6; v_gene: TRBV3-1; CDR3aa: CASSIRDFLHF; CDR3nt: TGTGCCAGCAGCATTCGGGACTTTCTCCACTTT